What follows are 28 T cell receptor beta chains derived from one specimen sequenced in a study of human T cells and chemical hapten exposure. The sample's time point: pre-sensitization, week 0. Sample treatment: therapeutic diphenylcyclopropenone sensitization with weekly scalp DPC. In TCRdb, the RACE reads were re-called with MiXCR into one record per CDR3 protein. The table lists about 380,000 distinct CDR3 sequences, approximately 5% of them singletons. This specimen consisted of whole blood, obtained in connection with sensitization to the hapten diphenylcyclopropenone (DPC). Every receptor here comes from a woman between 50 and 59 years old with alopecia areata. Some clones in this sample may be carry-over from other donors' samples.

V and J are TRBV27 and TRBJ2-1, with a possible D match to TRBD2 (6 bases). V lost 8 bases to trimming and J lost 1 base, with 12 bases between them. Germline V gene lookup returns CDR1 MNHEY and CDR2 SMNVEV (reference sequence). This CDR3 has 14 residues. The CDR3 here is CASGERGSYNEQFF. The CDR3 nucleotides read TGTGCCAGCGGTGAACGGGGGTCCTACAATGAGCAGTTCTTC.

This clonotype was counted many times. The chain uses TRBV6-5 and TRBJ2-5, with D unresolved. Germline values: CDR1 MNHEY, CDR2 SVGAGI. CDR3 length: 14 amino acids. V lost 2 bases, J lost 0 bases, and 7 bases lay in between. This CDR3 reads CASSYGRYQETQYF. Written as DNA, the CDR3 is TGTGCCAGCAGTTACGGAAGGTACCAAGAGACCCAGTACTTC.

There are many counts of this clonotype. V usage is TRBV9 and J usage is TRBJ2-1; 14 bases align to TRBD2. The CDR3 length is 15 residues. The germline CDR1 and CDR2 sequences are SGDLS and YYNGEE. The V segment lost 3 bases and the J segment 9 bases; nucleotides outside the gene matches: 5. This CDR3 is CASSGGLAGVSEQFF. The CDR3 bases are TGTGCCAGCAGCGGGGGACTAGCGGGAGTTAGTGAGCAGTTCTTC.

This clonotype was observed at least ten times. The chain uses TRBV3-1 and TRBJ1-1; D unresolved. The CDR3 consists of 13 residues. CDR1 is LGHDT and CDR2 is YNNKEL in the germline V gene (reference sequence). Trimming took 5 bases from V and 0 from J, leaving 7 bases between them. The CDR3, as DNA: TGTGCCAGCAGCTTCCATGTGAACACTGAAGCTTTCTTT. Amino acid sequence: CASSFHVNTEAFF. The full variable domain, its missing parts supplied by reference TRBV3-1 and TRBJ1-1, is DTAVSQTPKYLVTQMGNDKSIKCEQNLGHDTMYWYKQDSKKFLKIMFSYNNKELIINETVPNRFSPKSPDKAHLNLHINSLELGDSAVYFCASSFHVNTEAFFGQGTRLTVV.

The gene calls are TRBV6-1 and TRBJ2-5; 12 bases are a match to TRBD2. The length of the CDR3 is 14 residues. The V gene's germline CDR1 is MNHNS and CDR2 SASEGT. J gave up 4 bases and V 10 bases, and 7 bases lay outside the gene matches. CDR3 sequence (DNA): TGTGCCACCGGGGGGGGACTAGCGGGAGAGACCCAGTACTTC. The encoded protein is CATGGGLAGETQYF.

In its sample, this clonotype was seen many times. The chain couples TRBV5-1 to TRBJ2-5, with TRBD2 matching 11 bases. CDR1 and CDR2 from the germline V gene are SGHRS and YFSETQ. The CDR3 consists of 14 residues. After removal of 4 bases from V and 3 bases from J, the junction contained 2 bases not matched to a gene. CDR3 loop: CASSPGLAEETQYF. CDR3 bases: TGCGCCAGCAGCCCGGGACTAGCGGAAGAGACCCAGTACTTC.

The chain joins TRBV7-2 to TRBJ2-2; perhaps D is TRBD1 or TRBD2 (5 bases each). The germline V gene has CDR1 SGHTA and CDR2 FQGNSA. This CDR3 is 17 amino acids long. V gave up 6 bases and J gave up 1 base, with 18 bases separating them. The CDR3: CASSPTMGPMNTGELFF. The CDR3 DNA reads as TGTGCCAGCAGTCCCACGATGGGACCGATGAACACCGGGGAGCTGTTTTTT.

This clonotype has only a few counts. The rearrangement joins TRBV5-1 to TRBJ2-1, with D possibly being TRBD1 (6 bases). The CDR3 loop spans 15 amino acids. CDR1 and CDR2 (germline): SGHRS, YFSETQ. Trimming stripped 4 bases from V and 0 bases from J, with 11 bases between. The CDR3 is CASSVEQGSYNEQFF. The CDR3 DNA follows: TGCGCCAGCAGCGTAGAACAGGGCTCCTACAATGAGCAGTTCTTC. The whole variable domain, filled in from reference TRBV5-1 and TRBJ2-1, reads KAGVTQTPRYLIKTRGQQVTLSCSPISGHRSVSWYQQTPGQGLQFLFEYFSETQRNKGNFPGRFSGRQFSNSRSEMNVSTLELGDSALYLCASSVEQGSYNEQFFGPGTRLTVL.

This clonotype was recorded many times. This chain uses TRBV5-4 with TRBJ2-3, with TRBD2 identical over 14 bases. Trimming removed 4 bases from V and 2 bases from J; junction bases left unmatched: 6. This CDR3 region has 17 residues. The germline gives CDR1 SGHNT, CDR2 YYREEE (reference sequence). This chain's CDR3 is CASSQGTSGRVTDTQYF. The DNA of the CDR3 is TGTGCCAGCAGCCAGGGGACTAGCGGGAGAGTCACAGATACGCAGTATTTT.

This clonotype was seen many times. V and J are TRBV10-1 and TRBJ2-5, with 10 positions matching TRBD1. With 6 bases clipped from V and 5 bases from J, the junction kept 9 bases outside the gene matches. Germline V gene sequence: CDR1 WNHNN, CDR2 SYGVQD (reference sequence). This CDR3 spans 15 amino acids. The CDR3 is CASSPGQGPEETQYF. The CDR3 DNA sequence: TGCGCCAGCAGCCCGGGACAGGGGCCGGAGGAGACCCAGTACTTC.

At least ten counts were recorded for this clonotype. This chain connects TRBV29-1 to TRBJ2-4, with 8 bases aligning to TRBD1. Germline V gene data show CDR1 as SQVTM and CDR2 as ANQGSEA. CDR3 length equals 15 residues. V trimming: 2 bases; J trimming: 0 bases; junction bases outside the gene matches: 3. CDR3 in amino acids: CSVENRGLAKNIQYF. The CDR3 bases are TGCAGCGTTGAAAACAGGGGGTTAGCCAAAAACATTCAGTACTTC.

This clonotype was seen only a few times. The CDR3 sequence: CASNGRDDEKLFF. The CDR3 nucleotides read TGTGCCAGCAATGGCAGGGACGATGAAAAACTGTTTTTT. The V call is TRBV2, the J call TRBJ1-4; D possibly corresponds to TRBD1 (5 bases). V was pared by 7 bases and J by 6 bases, with 12 bases between. Germline V gives CDR1 SNHLY, CDR2 FYNNEI. The CDR3 has 13 residues. Filled out from reference TRBV2 and TRBJ1-4, the complete variable domain reads EPEVTQTPSHQVTQMGQEVILRCVPISNHLYFYWYRQILGQKVEFLVSFYNNEISEKSEIFDDQFSVERPDGSNFTLKIRSTKLEDSAMYFCASNGRDDEKLFFGSGTQLSVL.

The rearrangement joins TRBV15 to TRBJ1-1, with TRBD1 matching over 8 bases. V was clipped by 4 bases and J by 4 bases; unmatched bases: 5. The CDR3 spans 14 residues. The V gene's germline CDR1 is LNHNV and CDR2 YYDKDF (reference sequence). The CDR3 protein is CATSKDRVGTEAFF. DNA of the CDR3: TGTGCCACCAGCAAGGACAGGGTCGGCACTGAAGCTTTCTTT.

This rearrangement joins TRBV20-1 to TRBJ1-1, with D possibly being TRBD1 (6 bases). The CDR3 covers 13 residues. The V and J ends lost 3 bases and 4 bases respectively, with 12 bases between them. In germline, CDR1 is DFQATT, CDR2 SNEGSKA (reference sequence). CDR3 DNA sequence: TGCAGTGCTAGCTACAGGGAGTTCACTGAAGCTTTCTTT. Encoded protein: CSASYREFTEAFF.

This clonotype was detected ten times or more. The CDR3 loop is CASSSGQGGSTDTQYF. The CDR3, as DNA: TGTGCCAGCAGTTCAGGACAGGGGGGATCCACAGATACGCAGTATTTT. V and J are TRBV28 and TRBJ2-3; 10 nucleotides line up with TRBD1. The CDR3 runs 16 residues. CDR1 and CDR2 (germline): MDHEN, SYDVKM. Trimming at V came to 4 bases and at J to 2 bases, leaving 6 bases not matched to a gene. Full variable domain (missing parts from reference TRBV28 and TRBJ2-3): DVKVTQSSRYLVKRTGEKVFLECVQDMDHENMFWYRQDPGLGLRLIYFSYDVKMKEKGDIPEGYSVSREKKERFSLILESASTNQTSMYLCASSSGQGGSTDTQYFGPGTRLTVL.

This sequence joins TRBV25-1 and TRBJ2-3; D is possibly TRBD1 or TRBD2 (5 bases each). Germline V CDR1 and CDR2: MGHDK, SYGVNS. Between the trimmed V and J ends, which lost 3 bases and 2 bases, there was a span of 12 bases. This CDR3 is built from 15 residues. The CDR3 sequence is CASSEGEFVTDTQYF. In DNA, the CDR3 is TGTGCCAGCAGTGAGGGGGAGTTTGTCACAGATACGCAGTATTTT.

This clonotype was counted a few times. The gene calls are TRBV5-4 and TRBJ2-1; D remains unclear. The CDR3 has 12 residues. Germline loops: CDR1 SGHNT, CDR2 YYREEE (reference sequence). V lost 6 bases, J lost 8 bases, and 12 bases lay in between. The CDR3 DNA reads TGTGCCAGCAACGCCAATGGAGATGAGCAGTTCTTC. This codes for CASNANGDEQFF.

There are many counts of this clonotype. The chain joins TRBV5-1 to TRBJ1-2; 9 bases agree with TRBD1. This CDR3 contains 15 residues. Germline V gives CDR1 SGHRS, CDR2 YFSETQ. Trimming at V came to 0 bases and at J to 6 bases, leaving 6 bases not matched to a gene. CDR3 coding DNA: TGCGCCAGCAGCTTGGATGGACAGGGGTCGGATGGCTACACCTTC. Its protein product is CASSLDGQGSDGYTF.

This clonotype was seen a few times. This chain joins TRBV10-3 and TRBJ1-5; weak D call: TRBD1 (5 bases). This CDR3 comprises 14 residues. V was cut by 11 bases and J by 4 bases, with 18 bases left in between. CDR1 is ENHRY and CDR2 is SYGVKD in the germline V gene. Here the CDR3 DNA reads TGTGCCTCACACACTGGGGCAGTAAATCAGCCCCAGCATTTT. It specifies CASHTGAVNQPQHF.

This clonotype occurred once. This clone may be a read error of a much larger clone one base away. The CDR3 DNA reads as TGTGCCAGCAGTTTGGGGGTCAGGGTGGGCAATCAGCCCCAGCATTTT. It is translated as CASSLGVRVGNQPQHF. The genes are TRBV12-3 or TRBV12-4 and TRBJ1-5; TRBD1 is a possible D gene (5 bases). This CDR3 spans 16 amino acids. V lost 3 bases, J lost 2 bases, and 14 bases lay in between.

This clonotype was observed many times. This chain connects TRBV7-2 to TRBJ1-4; perhaps TRBD1 as D (6 bases). CDR1 is SGHTA, CDR2 FQGNSA, per germline. Trimming left V 1 base short and J 7 bases short, with 10 bases between. This CDR3 comprises 14 residues. The CDR3 loop is CASSLGGGREKLFF. The CDR3 DNA follows: TGTGCCAGCAGCTTAGGAGGGGGGCGTGAAAAACTGTTTTTT.

A few counts support this clonotype. The CDR3 DNA reads TGCGCCAGCAGCTTGGTCCCGGGACAGGCAGGGGATACGCAGTATTTT. It specifies CASSLVPGQAGDTQYF. This sequence joins TRBV5-1 and TRBJ2-3, with 8 positions matching TRBD1. With 0 bases clipped from V and 6 bases from J, the junction kept 9 bases outside the gene matches. Germline CDR1 is SGHRS and CDR2 is YFSETQ. CDR3 length: 16 amino acids. The full variable domain, completed using reference TRBV5-1 and TRBJ2-3, is KAGVTQTPRYLIKTRGQQVTLSCSPISGHRSVSWYQQTPGQGLQFLFEYFSETQRNKGNFPGRFSGRQFSNSRSEMNVSTLELGDSALYLCASSLVPGQAGDTQYFGPGTRLTVL.

This clonotype was seen only a few times. The chain joins TRBV6-5 to TRBJ2-1; a weak D match, TRBD2 (7 bases). CDR1 is MNHEY and CDR2 is SVGAGI in the germline V gene. This CDR3 is built from 16 residues. The V end was cut by 0 bases, the J end by 7 bases, with 16 bases between. CDR3 in DNA: TGTGCCAGCAGTTACTCGCTGGCGGGGGCTACGAATGAGCAGTTCTTC. Translating it yields CASSYSLAGATNEQFF.

In its sample, this clonotype was seen a few times. This chain joins TRBV28 and TRBJ2-7; 8 nucleotides agree with TRBD1. V was clipped by 9 bases and J by 2 bases; unmatched bases: 6. Germline CDR1 is MDHEN and CDR2 is SYDVKM. The CDR3 has 13 amino acids. The CDR3 is CASIDRGTYEQYF. In nucleotides, the CDR3 is TGTGCCAGTATAGACAGGGGCACCTACGAGCAGTACTTC.

The chain has TRBV20-1 and TRBJ2-7, with D tentatively TRBD1 or TRBD2 (5 bases each). Germline lookup yields CDR1 DFQATT and CDR2 SNEGSKA (reference sequence). With 6 bases removed from V and 7 bases from J, the gap between germline ends came to 22 bases. The CDR3 has 14 amino acids. Here the CDR3 reads CSAPTEGPLGEQYF. DNA of the CDR3: TGCAGTGCCCCCACTGAGGGGCCTTTAGGGGAGCAGTACTTC.

A word on this clonotype: Here the CDR3 omits its conserved ending phenylalanine or tryptophan, so a read error is the likely source. This rearrangement joins TRBV13 to TRBJ1-6, with 8 bases matching TRBD1. V was clipped by 8 bases and J by 9 bases; unmatched bases: 6. This CDR3 is built from 13 residues. Germline CDR1 PRHDT, CDR2 FYEKMQ (reference sequence). The CDR3 sequence: CASRLGQASPLHS. For the CDR3, the DNA is TGTGCCAGCCGACTGGGACAGGCTTCACCCCTCCACTCT.

This clonotype has at least ten counts. V usage is TRBV12-3 or TRBV12-4 and J usage is TRBJ1-5, with D perhaps matching TRBD1 (5 bases). The length of the CDR3 is 16 residues. Trimming left V 1 base short and J 4 bases short, with 14 bases between. CDR3 bases: TGTGCCAGCAGTTTAGGGGGGGGTGTACGAAATCAGCCCCAGCATTTT. This encodes CASSLGGGVRNQPQHF.

This clonotype came up a few times. This chain uses TRBV28 with TRBJ2-2; possible D gene TRBD2, 7 bases. The CDR3 runs 13 residues. Per germline, CDR1 MDHEN and CDR2 SYDVKM. The V end was cut by 11 bases, the J end by 2 bases, with 12 bases between. CDR3 DNA: TGTGCCGCGCGGGGGCAAAACACCGGGGAGCTGTTTTTT. It translates to CAARGQNTGELFF. Supplemented by reference TRBV28 and TRBJ2-2, the full variable domain reads DVKVTQSSRYLVKRTGEKVFLECVQDMDHENMFWYRQDPGLGLRLIYFSYDVKMKEKGDIPEGYSVSREKKERFSLILESASTNQTSMYLCAARGQNTGELFFGEGSRLTVL.